This TCR beta chain was obtained from a study of T cells in Graves' hyperthyroidism and ophthalmopathy. Germline V gene lookup returns CDR1 SGHAT and CDR2 FQNNGV. This CDR3 is built from 14 residues. The germline V and J ends were trimmed by 1 base and 2 bases, with 8 bases remaining between them. This clonotype came up many times. Amplification targeted TCR beta CDR3 regions from RNA transcripts. Using the HTBI primer set, a first-round RT-PCR was run on the TCR CDR3. TCRdb reanalysed the multiplex PCR reads using MiXCR and keeps one entry per CDR3 protein. The sample lists about 380,000 distinct CDR3 sequences; 13% to 15% were seen once. Diagnoses used clinical symptoms, serum thyroxine and TRAb, thyroid ultrasound and orbital computed tomography.

The sequenced sample was blood. The TCR originated in a woman aged 25-40 years with Graves' ophthalmopathy. The genes are TRBV11-2 and TRBJ1-1; D ambiguous. CDR3 in amino acids: CASSLVQFNTEAFF. CDR3 sequence (DNA): TGTGCCAGCAGCTTAGTTCAGTTTAACACTGAAGCTTTCTTT.